The T cell receptor beta chain under discussion was sequenced for a study of blood T cell repertoires in COVID-19. Study details: Italy, Spain and the United States were the sources of the convalescent and acute COVID-19 samples.

This CDR3 is 16 amino acids long. The germline V gene encodes CDR1 ENHRY and CDR2 SYGVKD. With V trimmed by 4 bases and J by 5 bases, 6 bases remained unmatched. Clones were sequenced by immunoSEQ multiplex PCR, and TCRdb holds only the in-frame ones, with some missing. In the table there are approximately 41,000 clones, 81% of which are singletons. This sequence joins TRBV10-3 and TRBJ2-2; TRBD2 matches at 11 bases. Specimen: peripheral blood. This receptor was identified in a man aged 35-49 years with active or convalescent COVID-19. DNA of the CDR3: TGTGCCATCAGTGTACCACTAGCGGGAGATACCGGGGAGCTGTTTTTT. Protein sequence: CAISVPLAGDTGELFF.